The next 22 T cell receptor beta chains were all read from a single sample in a study of OX40 agonist ivuxolimab in advanced cancers. The protocol was immunoSEQ multiplex PCR, while the TCRdb copy is restricted to in-frame clones and leaves out a portion. This repertoire shows approximately 77,000 clones, 85% found once; its top ten account for less than 2.5%. Sequenced material: CD4+ or CD8+ T cells sorted from blood, taken in a trial of the OX40 agonist ivuxolimab. These receptor sequences come from an adult with an advanced solid tumor such as melanoma, head and neck, liver or kidney cancer.

The CDR3 nucleotides are TGTGCCAGCAGCTTGGCCGGGGCAGACACAGATACGCAGTATTTT. Protein sequence: CASSLAGADTDTQYF. The chain combines TRBV5-6 with TRBJ2-3; D tentatively reads TRBD1 or TRBD2 (5 bases each). The CDR3 extends over 15 amino acids. Per germline, CDR1 SGHDT and CDR2 YYEEEE. The germline V and J ends were trimmed by 0 bases and 2 bases, with 10 bases remaining between them.

The chain joins TRBV7-6 to TRBJ1-3; no reliable D call. V lost 10 bases and J lost 4, with 20 bases in between. Per the germline V gene, CDR1 is SGHVS and CDR2 is FNYEAQ. This CDR3 contains 15 residues. This CDR3 is CAIPPSYRSGNTIYF. CDR3 nucleotides: TGTGCCATTCCCCCGAGTTACCGATCCGGAAACACCATATATTTT.

This clone was detected a few times. This chain joins TRBV28 and TRBJ1-2; 7 nucleotides align to TRBD1. Losses at the gene ends were 7 bases for V and 1 base for J; bases not matched to a gene: 3. Per germline, CDR1 MDHEN and CDR2 SYDVKM. CDR3 length: 13 residues. The CDR3 DNA reads TGTGCCAGCACCGGGACAGATAACTATGGCTACACCTTC. It translates to CASTGTDNYGYTF.

This clone appeared once. The CDR3 DNA follows: TGTGCCAGCTCAATTCAGGGGCCCCAGGTAAGAAATCAGCCCCAGCATTTT. Its protein is CASSIQGPQVRNQPQHF. The rearrangement links TRBV18 to TRBJ1-5; D perhaps matches TRBD1 (6 bases). Germline V lookup: CDR1 KGHSH, CDR2 LQKENI. V gave up 5 bases and J gave up 4 bases, with 21 bases separating them. The CDR3 is 17 amino acids.

The chain joins TRBV6-5 to TRBJ1-4; 10 bases line up with TRBD1. This CDR3 comprises 15 residues. Germline V gives CDR1 MNHEY, CDR2 SVGAGI. Losses at the gene ends were 2 bases for V and 8 bases for J; bases not matched to a gene: 5. The CDR3 region is CASSYGGTGEEKLFF. The CDR3 DNA reads TGTGCCAGCAGTTACGGGGGGACAGGGGAAGAAAAACTGTTTTTT.

J is TRBJ2-2 and V is TRBV10-3; D call uncertain. Trimming removed 8 bases from V and 3 bases from J, with 7 bases in between. Germline V lookup: CDR1 ENHRY, CDR2 SYGVKD. This CDR3 has 12 residues. This CDR3 is CAIGFYTGELFF. CDR3 nucleotides: TGTGCCATCGGCTTTTACACCGGGGAGCTGTTTTTT.

This rearrangement joins TRBV25-1 to TRBJ2-7; 7 nucleotides align to TRBD1. Looked up from germline, CDR1 is MGHDK and CDR2 is SYGVNS. This CDR3 contains 12 residues. The trim removed 6 bases at V and 6 bases at J, leaving 5 bases unmatched. CDR3 amino acids: CASRADRAEQYF. Written as DNA, the CDR3 is TGTGCCAGCAGAGCTGACAGGGCCGAGCAGTACTTC.

This clone was seen just once. The CDR3 DNA reads as TGTGCCAGCTCACTTCAAACTAATGAAAAACTGTTTTTT. Translation: CASSLQTNEKLFF. This chain joins TRBV18 and TRBJ1-4; D gene ambiguous. Trimming stripped 4 bases from V and 1 base from J, with 4 bases between. This CDR3 contains 13 residues. Per the germline V gene, CDR1 is KGHSH and CDR2 is LQKENI.

This chain uses TRBV5-5 with TRBJ1-5; weak D call: TRBD1 (5 bases). The CDR3 has 15 amino acids. V was shortened by 0 bases and J by 3 bases, with 10 bases between the two germline ends. Germline values: CDR1 SGHKS, CDR2 YYEKEE (reference sequence). The CDR3 protein is CASSLGGGDNQPQHF. CDR3 nucleotide sequence: TGTGCCAGCAGCTTGGGTGGGGGGGACAATCAGCCCCAGCATTTT.

For this clone: Other DNA variants within this sample encode the same CDR3. The V and J genes are TRBV27 and TRBJ2-7, with D perhaps TRBD1 (7 bases). V dropped 5 bases and J dropped 7 bases, with 12 bases sitting between them. CDR1 is MNHEY and CDR2 is SMNVEV in the germline V gene (reference sequence). This CDR3 spans 12 amino acids. CDR3 loop: CASSLPGGEQYF. CDR3 bases: TGTGCCAGCAGTCTCCCAGGGGGGGAGCAGTACTTC.

By sample share, this clone is medium-sized. The DNA for the CDR3 is TGTGCCAGCAGTGCCGAGAACACTGAAGCTTTCTTT. Translating gives CASSAENTEAFF. The rearrangement links TRBV2 to TRBJ1-1; D remains ambiguous. The CDR3 has 12 residues. The germline CDR1 and CDR2 sequences are SNHLY and FYNNEI. V was pared by 4 bases and J by 1 base, with 4 bases between. Full variable domain (missing parts from reference TRBV2 and TRBJ1-1): EPEVTQTPSHQVTQMGQEVILRCVPISNHLYFYWYRQILGQKVEFLVSFYNNEISEKSEIFDDQFSVERPDGSNFTLKIRSTKLEDSAMYFCASSAENTEAFFGQGTRLTVV.

In the case of this clone: The sample contains more than one DNA sequence encoding this CDR3. The chain combines TRBV20-1 with TRBJ1-1; D uncertain. The germline V gene has CDR1 DFQATT and CDR2 SNEGSKA (reference sequence). V lost 3 bases, J lost 4 bases, and 6 bases lay in between. CDR3 length: 11 amino acids. The CDR3 nucleotides read TGCAGTGCTAGGGGTGGCACTGAAGCTTTCTTT. Encoded protein: CSARGGTEAFF.

V gene TRBV10-3 combines with J gene TRBJ2-7; D is unclear. The CDR3 runs to 13 residues. The ends were cut back, 0 bases at V and 1 base at J, with 4 bases in the middle. From germline, CDR1 is ENHRY and CDR2 SYGVKD. The CDR3 reads CAISESLSYEQYF. Written as DNA, the CDR3 is TGTGCCATCAGTGAGTCGCTTTCCTACGAGCAGTACTTC.

The gene calls are TRBV13 and TRBJ2-7; D gene ambiguous. CDR3 length equals 14 residues. V was pared by 0 bases and J by 7 bases, with 13 bases between. Germline CDR1 is PRHDT and CDR2 is FYEKMQ (reference sequence). CDR3 protein: CASSLGGDAGEQYF. The CDR3 DNA reads TGTGCCAGCAGCTTAGGAGGCGACGCTGGAGAGCAGTACTTC.

This chain joins TRBV28 and TRBJ2-1; TRBD2 matches at 8 bases. From germline, CDR1 is MDHEN and CDR2 SYDVKM. CDR3 length equals 17 residues. V gave up 5 bases and J gave up 4 bases; unmatched junction bases: 13. The CDR3 nucleotides are TGTGCCAGCAGTCCGGGGGGGGCCCAAGGAAGTTACAATGAGCAGTTCTTC. Translating gives CASSPGGAQGSYNEQFF.

V is TRBV9 and J is TRBJ2-1; D is uncertain. CDR1 SGDLS and CDR2 YYNGEE come from the germline V gene. Trimming took 0 bases from V and 6 from J, leaving 13 bases between them. The CDR3 runs 15 residues. For the CDR3, the DNA is TGTGCCAGCAGCGTAGTCTCGGGCCCGGGCAATGAGCAGTTCTTC. Protein: CASSVVSGPGNEQFF.

The chain combines TRBV11-2 with TRBJ1-5; 12 nucleotides agree with TRBD1. Germline V gene lookup returns CDR1 SGHAT and CDR2 FQNNGV. The length of the CDR3 is 16 residues. V shed 1 base, J shed 7 bases, and the junction held 5 bases outside the gene matches. The CDR3 loop is CASSLGDRGLGQPQHF. The CDR3, as DNA: TGTGCCAGCAGCTTAGGGGACAGGGGGCTAGGGCAGCCCCAGCATTTT. Based on the CDR3 plus reference TRBV11-2 and TRBJ1-5, the full variable domain is EAGVAQSPRYKIIEKRQSVAFWCNPISGHATLYWYQQILGQGPKLLIQFQNNGVVDDSQLPKDRFSAERLKGVDSTLKIQPAKLEDSAVYLCASSLGDRGLGQPQHFGDGTRLSIL.

The V and J genes are TRBV5-4 and TRBJ2-7; 13 bases are shared with TRBD2. The J segment lost 2 bases and the V segment lost 5 bases, leaving 4 bases of the junction unmatched. CDR3 length equals 15 residues. In germline, CDR1 is SGHNT, CDR2 YYREEE (reference sequence). DNA of the CDR3: TGTGCCAGCAGACTAGCGGGAGGGTCCCCCTACGAGCAGTACTTC. Amino acids: CASRLAGGSPYEQYF.

V gene TRBV7-9 combines with J gene TRBJ2-5; TRBD2 matches 11 bases. With V trimmed by 7 bases and J by 9 bases, 16 bases remained unmatched. The CDR3 spans 16 residues. The germline gives CDR1 SEHNR, CDR2 FQNEAQ (reference sequence). The CDR3 bases are TGTGCCAGCACCCGGGTGGCTAGCGGGGGGAAGGAGGCCCAGTACTTC. Translating gives CASTRVASGGKEAQYF.

The chain employs TRBV4-3 and TRBJ2-5, with D uncertain. The length of the CDR3 is 14 residues. The ends were cut back, 1 base at V and 5 bases at J, with 11 bases in the middle. Germline V gene sequence: CDR1 LGHNA, CDR2 YSLEER. Written as DNA, the CDR3 is TGCGCCAGCAGCCAAGGCTTAGGAGCGGAGACCCAGTACTTC. Protein: CASSQGLGAETQYF.

V is TRBV25-1 and J is TRBJ2-2; TRBD1 agrees at 7 bases. Germline CDR1 MGHDK, CDR2 SYGVNS. V shed 8 bases and J 5 bases; nucleotides not matched to a gene: 11. CDR3 length: 15 residues. Here the CDR3 reads CASGFGQAGTGELFF. CDR3 sequence (DNA): TGTGCCAGCGGGTTCGGACAGGCCGGGACCGGGGAGCTGTTTTTT.

The chain links TRBV5-4 to TRBJ2-5, with D tentatively TRBD1 (7 bases). V was cut by 1 base and J by 3 bases, with 13 bases left in between. Germline V gives CDR1 SGHNT, CDR2 YYREEE (reference sequence). CDR3 length: 15 amino acids. The CDR3 spells CASSLLGRGEETQYF. The CDR3 coding sequence is TGTGCCAGCAGCTTGCTTGGCAGGGGGGAAGAGACCCAGTACTTC.